The clone carrying this T cell receptor beta chain has a count of ten or more. This record belongs to a study of T cells in Graves' hyperthyroidism and ophthalmopathy. RNA transcripts yielded amplified TCR beta CDR3 regions. Initially, a first-round RT-PCR of the TCR CDR3 employed the HTBI primer set. TCRdb fed the multiplex PCR reads into MiXCR, producing one record per CDR3 protein. Of 200,000 to 300,000 distinct CDR3 sequences in the sample, more than 20% were seen once. The CDR3 runs 14 residues. V dropped 5 bases and J dropped 2 bases, with 13 bases sitting between them. Germline CDR1 SGHTA, CDR2 FQGNSA.

This chain joins TRBV7-2 and TRBJ2-7, with a weak D call TRBD1 (5 bases). The sequenced sample was blood. This clonotype originated in a woman aged 35 to 49 with Graves' ophthalmopathy. DNA of the CDR3: TGTGCCAGCAGCATCGACAGCACTACCTACGAGCAGTACTTC. It codes for CASSIDSTTYEQYF.